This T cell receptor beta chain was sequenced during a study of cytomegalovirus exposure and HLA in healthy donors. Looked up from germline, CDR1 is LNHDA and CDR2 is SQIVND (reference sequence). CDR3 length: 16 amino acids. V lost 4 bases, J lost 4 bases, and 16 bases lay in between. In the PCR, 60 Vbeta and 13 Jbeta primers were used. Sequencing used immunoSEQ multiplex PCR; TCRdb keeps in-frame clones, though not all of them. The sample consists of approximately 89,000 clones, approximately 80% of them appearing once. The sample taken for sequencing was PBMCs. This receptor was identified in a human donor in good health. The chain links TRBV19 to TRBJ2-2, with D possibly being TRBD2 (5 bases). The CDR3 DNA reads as TGTGCCAGTAGTACGTTTGGTGAGGGCCGCACCGGGGAGCTGTTTTTT. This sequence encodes CASSTFGEGRTGELFF.